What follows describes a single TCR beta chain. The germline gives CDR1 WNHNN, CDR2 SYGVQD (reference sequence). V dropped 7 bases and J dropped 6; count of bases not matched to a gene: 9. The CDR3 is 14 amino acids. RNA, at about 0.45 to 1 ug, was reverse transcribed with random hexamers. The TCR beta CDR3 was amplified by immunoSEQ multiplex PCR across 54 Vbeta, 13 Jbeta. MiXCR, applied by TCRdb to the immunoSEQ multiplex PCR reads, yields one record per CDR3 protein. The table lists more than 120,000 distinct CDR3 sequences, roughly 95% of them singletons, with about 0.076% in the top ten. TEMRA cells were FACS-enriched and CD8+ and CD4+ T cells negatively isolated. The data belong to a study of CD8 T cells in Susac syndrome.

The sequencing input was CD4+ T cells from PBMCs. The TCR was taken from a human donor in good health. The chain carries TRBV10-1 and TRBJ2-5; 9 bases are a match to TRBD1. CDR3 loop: CASTPGTGQQTQYF. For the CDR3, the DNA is TGCGCCAGCACGCCAGGGACAGGGCAACAGACCCAGTACTTC.